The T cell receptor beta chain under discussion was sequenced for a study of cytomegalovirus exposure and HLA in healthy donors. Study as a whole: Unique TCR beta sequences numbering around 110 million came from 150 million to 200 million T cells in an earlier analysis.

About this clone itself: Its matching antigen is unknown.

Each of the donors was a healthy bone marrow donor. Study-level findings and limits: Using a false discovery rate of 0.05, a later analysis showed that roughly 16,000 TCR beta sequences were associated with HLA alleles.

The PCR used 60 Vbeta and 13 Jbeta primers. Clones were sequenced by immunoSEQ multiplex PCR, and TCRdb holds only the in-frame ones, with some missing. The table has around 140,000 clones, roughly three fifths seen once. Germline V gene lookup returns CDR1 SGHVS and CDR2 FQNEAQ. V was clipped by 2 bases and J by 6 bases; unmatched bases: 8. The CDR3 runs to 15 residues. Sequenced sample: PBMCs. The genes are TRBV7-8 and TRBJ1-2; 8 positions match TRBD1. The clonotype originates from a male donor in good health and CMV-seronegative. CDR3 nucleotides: TGTGCCAGCAGCTTAACAGACAGGGGCAGTCATGGCTACACCTTC. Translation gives CASSLTDRGSHGYTF.